The 18 T cell receptor beta chains reported below all come from one sample, sequenced in a study of T-cell memory formation after mild COVID-19. Each CDR3 protein gets one entry after TCRdb re-called the 5' RACE reads with MiXCR. The sample has some 130,000 distinct CDR3 sequences; approximately 5.9% are singletons. Sequenced sample: PBMCs or a T cell subset sorted from them (not recorded which). The receptors were sampled from an adult woman who had mild COVID-19 (a few samples of this study predate the infection). Cell type and time point are not known.

This clonotype was found many times. The CDR3 sequence is CASSLGEGASGNQPQHF. The CDR3 DNA sequence: TGCGCCAGCAGCTTGGGAGAGGGGGCCTCCGGCAATCAGCCCCAGCATTTT. This chain links TRBV5-1 with TRBJ1-5; 7 positions match TRBD1. Germline CDR1 reads SGHRS; CDR2 reads YFSETQ. The CDR3 is made up of 17 amino acids. With 0 bases clipped from V and 2 bases from J, the junction kept 8 bases outside the gene matches.

This clonotype was seen repeatedly, ten times or more. This sequence joins TRBV5-1 and TRBJ1-2; TRBD1 matches at 9 bases. CDR1 SGHRS and CDR2 YFSETQ come from the germline V gene. J gave up 5 bases and V 4 bases, and 9 bases lay outside the gene matches. The CDR3 covers 15 residues. CDR3 coding DNA: TGCGCCAGCAGCACACGGGGACAGGGCCCGTATGGCTACACCTTC. Amino acids: CASSTRGQGPYGYTF.

V is TRBV6-5 and J is TRBJ1-2; D is possibly TRBD1 (6 bases). The CDR3 runs to 15 residues. Germline CDR1 is MNHEY and CDR2 is SVGAGI. The ends were cut back, 6 bases at V and 8 bases at J, with 22 bases in the middle. Written as DNA, the CDR3 is TGTGCCAGCAGGGTATCGGGGGGCGTCCGGGAAGGCTACACCTTC. Residues: CASRVSGGVREGYTF.

In this sample, this clonotype turned up many times. The genes are TRBV20-1 and TRBJ2-7; 11 bases agree with TRBD2. Germline CDR1 reads DFQATT; CDR2 reads SNEGSKA (reference sequence). The CDR3 spans 14 residues. V trimming: 5 bases; J trimming: 2 bases; junction bases outside the gene matches: 5. The CDR3 region has the DNA TGCAGTGCTCAATTTAGCGGGGGGGCCTACGAGCAGTACTTC. It codes for CSAQFSGGAYEQYF.

The chain employs TRBV18 and TRBJ2-2; TRBD2 agrees at 12 bases. The V segment lost 8 bases and the J segment 2 bases; nucleotides outside the gene matches: 6. CDR1 and CDR2 (germline): KGHSH, LQKENI. The CDR3 consists of 16 residues. CDR3 nucleotides: TGTGCCAGCCTCGGACTAGCGGGACCAAACACCGGGGAGCTGTTTTTT. This sequence encodes CASLGLAGPNTGELFF.

This clonotype was detected many times. The V call is TRBV2, the J call TRBJ1-1; D gene uncertain. The length of the CDR3 is 14 residues. With 5 bases removed from V and 2 bases from J, the gap between germline ends came to 12 bases. Germline V gives CDR1 SNHLY, CDR2 FYNNEI. CDR3 in DNA: TGTGCCAGCAGTCCCTTGACTGTAAACACTGAAGCTTTCTTT. This gives the protein CASSPLTVNTEAFF.

This clonotype was counted only a few times. The rearrangement joins TRBV12-3 or TRBV12-4 to TRBJ1-1; tentative D call: TRBD1 (5 bases). The CDR3 is 13 residues long. The V end lost 6 bases, the J end lost 8 bases, and 16 bases lay between the germline ends. The CDR3: CASSLRNSGEAFF. CDR3 coding DNA: TGTGCCAGCAGCCTACGAAATTCAGGGGAAGCTTTCTTT.

This clonotype showed up many times. J is TRBJ2-3 and V is TRBV5-1; 8 positions agree with TRBD1. CDR1 SGHRS and CDR2 YFSETQ come from the germline V gene. The CDR3 sequence is 14 residues long. V lost 4 bases to trimming and J lost 5 bases; unmatched junction nucleotides: 6. The CDR3 protein is CASSPGQGGDTQYF. The CDR3 bases are TGCGCCAGCAGCCCCGGACAGGGCGGAGATACGCAGTATTTT. Based on the CDR3 plus reference TRBV5-1 and TRBJ2-3, the full variable domain is KAGVTQTPRYLIKTRGQQVTLSCSPISGHRSVSWYQQTPGQGLQFLFEYFSETQRNKGNFPGRFSGRQFSNSRSEMNVSTLELGDSALYLCASSPGQGGDTQYFGPGTRLTVL.

The CDR3 here is CASRHSRSGAGELFF. CDR3 nucleotide sequence: TGTGCCAGCAGACATAGCAGATCAGGGGCCGGGGAGCTGTTTTTT. J is TRBJ2-2 and V is TRBV7-2; a weak D match, TRBD1 (6 bases). The ends were cut back, 6 bases at V and 6 bases at J, with 17 bases in the middle. The CDR3 covers 15 residues. The germline V gene encodes CDR1 SGHTA and CDR2 FQGNSA.

This clonotype was picked up a small number of times. V is TRBV24-1 and J is TRBJ2-2, with D hard to call. Looked up from germline, CDR1 is KGHDR and CDR2 is SFDVKD. The CDR3 has 11 amino acids. Trimming left V 4 bases short and J 6 bases short, with 2 bases between. This chain's CDR3 is CATSDAGELFF. The CDR3 DNA follows: TGTGCCACCAGTGACGCCGGGGAGCTGTTTTTT.

The chain joins TRBV30 to TRBJ2-7; D uncertain. Trimming shortened V by 2 bases and J by 0 bases, and 14 bases separated the two germline ends. Germline assignment: CDR1 GTSNPN and CDR2 SVGIG (reference sequence). CDR3 length equals 15 residues. The CDR3 DNA sequence: TGTGCCTGGAGTCTCCGGGTCACCAGCTCCTACGAGCAGTACTTC. It specifies CAWSLRVTSSYEQYF.

The chain carries TRBV29-1 and TRBJ1-2; D uncertain. V lost 6 bases, J lost 7 bases, and 18 bases lay in between. Germline V lookup: CDR1 SQVTM, CDR2 ANQGSEA. The CDR3 spans 13 residues. CDR3 sequence (DNA): TGCAGCGTCGATCCTATGGGGTGGGGTGGCTACACCTTC. It yields the protein CSVDPMGWGGYTF.

The genes are TRBV9 and TRBJ1-2; TRBD1 aligns across 7 bases. This CDR3 is 16 amino acids long. The J segment lost 2 bases and the V segment lost 3 bases, leaving 10 bases of the junction unmatched. Germline CDR1 SGDLS, CDR2 YYNGEE. The CDR3 is CASSAPGRGRNYGYTF. The CDR3 DNA sequence: TGTGCCAGCAGCGCCCCGGGGAGGGGGCGAAACTATGGCTACACCTTC.

This clonotype was observed at least ten times. The CDR3 reads CASSQEPAGAYNEQFF. Written as DNA, the CDR3 is TGTGCCAGCAGCCAAGAGCCAGCGGGAGCATACAATGAGCAGTTCTTC. The V call is TRBV4-2, the J call TRBJ2-1; 8 nucleotides align to TRBD2. Trimming removed 0 bases from V and 4 bases from J; junction bases left unmatched: 5. CDR3 length: 16 residues. CDR1 is LGHNA, CDR2 YNFKEQ, per germline.

This clonotype was counted at least ten times. The chain uses TRBV12-3 or TRBV12-4 and TRBJ2-1; 7 bases are a match to TRBD2. This CDR3 has 16 residues. With 1 base clipped from V and 5 bases from J, the junction kept 8 bases outside the gene matches. This CDR3 reads CASSLVSGWGDNEQFF. The CDR3 region has the DNA TGTGCCAGCAGTTTAGTTAGCGGGTGGGGGGACAATGAGCAGTTCTTC.

The chain links TRBV18 to TRBJ1-1, with D perhaps TRBD1 (5 bases). In germline, CDR1 is KGHSH, CDR2 LQKENI. The CDR3 contains 15 residues. Trimming removed 2 bases at V and 1 base at J, with 11 bases between. CDR3 residues: CASSPNAQGNTEAFF. The CDR3 DNA reads as TGTGCCAGCTCACCAAACGCTCAGGGGAACACTGAAGCTTTCTTT.

CDR3 sequence reads: CASSLDRGGGTQYF. The DNA of the CDR3 is TGCGCCAGCAGCTTGGACAGGGGAGGCGGTACGCAGTATTTT. The chain uses TRBV5-1 and TRBJ2-3; possibly TRBD1 for D (7 bases). V was pared by 0 bases and J by 8 bases, with 13 bases between. Looked up from germline, CDR1 is SGHRS and CDR2 is YFSETQ. The CDR3 has 14 amino acids.

The rearrangement joins TRBV5-1 to TRBJ2-3; 7 bases align to TRBD2. Germline CDR1 and CDR2: SGHRS and YFSETQ. There are 15 residues in the CDR3. After removal of 6 bases from V and 1 base from J, the junction contained 8 bases not matched to a gene. The CDR3 is CASTLGGKGTDTQYF. The CDR3 region has the DNA TGCGCCAGCACCCTCGGGGGGAAGGGCACAGATACGCAGTATTTT.